The present T cell receptor beta chain was sequenced within a study of blood T cell repertoires in COVID-19. At the level of the study: The samples span acute and convalescent COVID-19 from the United States, Italy and Spain.

Cohort placement rested on clinical history that participants reported themselves. Donors of Cohort 3 who recovered were those that had two negative PCRs, clearance, or symptom resolution. Per the original data handling: Amplification of reference gene primers provided the estimated nucleated cell counts. Clones were sequenced by immunoSEQ multiplex PCR, and TCRdb holds only the in-frame ones, with some missing. The V and J calls and clone size are taken from that table; D and trimming were inferred from the DNA. The table lists hundreds of thousands of clones, just over 85% of them singletons, with over 3.5% in the top ten. Material for sequencing was PBMCs or T cells enriched from blood (not recorded which). This TCR derives from a man aged 30 to 39 who had recovered from COVID-19.

The CDR3 DNA reads TGTGCCAGCAGCCTCTTCGAGCGGGCCCGGGAGACCCAGTACTTC. Protein sequence: CASSLFERARETQYF. This sequence joins TRBV7-9 and TRBJ2-5, with D maybe TRBD2 (6 bases). V was trimmed by 5 bases and J by 5 bases, leaving 18 bases between them. Germline CDR1 and CDR2: SEHNR and FQNEAQ (reference sequence). The CDR3 is 15 residues long.